Each of the 6 T cell receptor beta chains below was sequenced from the same sample in a study of siplizumab effects on memory and regulatory T cells (dated by TCRdb to between 2019 and 2020). Library generation was performed with the immunoSEQ multiplex PCR assay. This is the immuneACCESS table as TCRdb keeps it, with only in-frame sequences that have V and J called. A part of the clones is gone; compared with another copy, unresolved V genes explain less than half, and the rest is unexplained. The sample table lists more than 95,000 clones, around 94% of them with a count of one. The leading ten clones occupy roughly 1.7% of the sample. Sample: non-Treg CD4+ T cells sorted from blood. What the cell subset or site label conveys for this sample: FACS-sorted unstimulated CD4+ non-regulatory T cells. The receptors derive from a human donor in good health.

The chain couples TRBV29-1 to TRBJ2-1; 10 positions agree with TRBD2. V lost 1 base, J lost 8 bases, and 5 bases stayed unmatched. Germline V gene data show CDR1 as SQVTM and CDR2 as ANQGSEA. The CDR3 sequence is 14 residues long. The CDR3 sequence is CSVEGLAGADEQFF. CDR3 bases: TGCAGCGTTGAAGGTCTAGCGGGAGCGGATGAGCAGTTCTTC.

This clone has a single count. J is TRBJ2-4 and V is TRBV1; the table's D call, TRBD1, was not checked against the DNA. TRBV1 is given as a pseudogene. This CDR3 region has 16 residues. The CDR3: CTSSRDPTGSKNIQYF. The CDR3 DNA reads TGCACCAGCAGCCGAGATCCCACAGGGTCCAAAAACATTCAGTACTTC.

This chain's CDR3 is CASSFLLGTANYGYTF. The CDR3 nucleotides read TGTGCCAGCAGTTTTTTGCTGGGAACAGCGAACTATGGCTACACCTTC. The rearrangement links TRBV27 to TRBJ1-2, with D uncertain. V was cut by 3 bases and J by 2 bases, with 16 bases left in between. CDR1 and CDR2 from the germline V gene are MNHEY and SMNVEV (reference sequence). The CDR3 totals 16 residues.

This chain connects TRBV19 to TRBJ2-4; possibly TRBD1 for D (6 bases). The V and J ends lost 3 bases and 3 bases respectively, with 18 bases between them. This CDR3 region has 17 residues. Germline lookup yields CDR1 LNHDA and CDR2 SQIVND (reference sequence). CDR3 bases: TGTGCCAGTAGTATCGCCCGGCACAGGGATGACAAAAACATTCAGTACTTC. Amino acids: CASSIARHRDDKNIQYF. Supplemented by reference TRBV19 and TRBJ2-4, the full variable domain reads DGGITQSPKYLFRKEGQNVTLSCEQNLNHDAMYWYRQDPGQGLRLIYYSQIVNDFQKGDIAEGYSVSREKKESFPLTVTSAQKNPTAFYLCASSIARHRDDKNIQYFGAGTRLSVL.

A few counts support this clone. The gene calls are TRBV2 and TRBJ1-6, with D possibly TRBD1 on 5 matching bases. This CDR3 is 15 amino acids long. The V end lost 6 bases, the J end lost 1 base, and 10 bases lay between the germline ends. Looked up from germline, CDR1 is SNHLY and CDR2 is FYNNEI. CDR3 region: CASSLGTSYNSPLHF. CDR3 bases: TGTGCCAGCAGCCTAGGGACTTCCTATAATTCACCCCTCCACTTT. The full variable domain, in which reference TRBV2 and TRBJ1-6 provide the parts outside the CDR3, is EPEVTQTPSHQVTQMGQEVILRCVPISNHLYFYWYRQILGQKVEFLVSFYNNEISEKSEIFDDQFSVERPDGSNFTLKIRSTKLEDSAMYFCASSLGTSYNSPLHFGNGTRLTVT.

The CDR3 DNA reads TGCGCCAGCAGCTTTACAGGGTACACTGAAGCTTTCTTT. This encodes CASSFTGYTEAFF. The rearrangement joins TRBV5-1 to TRBJ1-1, with D possibly matching TRBD1 (6 bases). Trimming cost V 2 bases and J 3 bases, with 8 bases left between them. The CDR3 extends over 13 amino acids. CDR1 SGHRS and CDR2 YFSETQ come from the germline V gene.